There are a few counts of the clone carrying this T cell receptor (beta chain). As yet, its antigen is unknown. Trimming cost V 5 bases and J 4 bases; bases outside gene matches: 13. Per the germline V gene, CDR1 is SGHTA and CDR2 is FQGNSA. CDR3 length: 17 amino acids. These data are taken from a study of blood T cells in healthy people across ages. Study results and caveats: Estimates of total diversity, which came from one million sequenced T cells, were considered to be underestimates.

For every donor, a draw yielded roughly 10 milliliters of peripheral blood. Isolation yielded PBMCs, at least 6 million per sample, in every case. Then a second PCR, running roughly 7 to 11 cycles, was carried out with a sample-barcoded 5' primer and a J-beta primer mix. Every cDNA molecule carried a tag from a template-switch adaptor bearing 12 random nucleotides. TCRdb reanalysed the 5' RACE reads using MiXCR and keeps one entry per CDR3 protein. The sample consists of roughly 700,000 distinct CDR3 sequences, 45% to 50% of them appearing once. The sequenced material came from blood. The sequence came from a woman aged 60-70 years in good health. The genes are TRBV7-2 and TRBJ2-3; TRBD1 matches at 9 bases. CDR3 amino acids: CASSTPRTGEKPDTQYF. Written as DNA, the CDR3 is TGTGCCAGCAGCACCCCGCGGACAGGGGAAAAGCCAGATACGCAGTATTTT.